Here is one T cell receptor beta chain with its context. Antigen unknown. This entry belongs to a study of T-cell reconstitution after alpha-beta-depleted transplantation in children. Study-level results: At around two months after transplant, the alpha-beta T cells were reportedly derived from several hundred expanded clones that came from non-depleted graft cells. One year after transplant, T-cell counts and diversity came mostly from newly produced T cells. Some patients' high day-60 TCRbeta diversity was traced to surviving recipient T cells and thymic progenitors.

The TCRbeta library incorporated unique molecular identifiers. Via MiXCR, TCRdb re-called the PCR reads, giving one row per CDR3 protein. The repertoire holds approximately 230,000 distinct CDR3 sequences, with more than 20% as singletons. This TCR derives from a girl aged 2 to 10 with Fanconi anemia, due to receive a stem cell transplant. Specimen: PBMCs, collected before TCRalphabeta/CD19-depleted stem cell transplant.

CDR3 nucleotides: TGTGCCAGCAGCCTAGGACAGGGGCCGACATGGAATGGCTACACCTTC. It codes for CASSLGQGPTWNGYTF. The V gene is TRBV28, the J gene TRBJ1-2, with 9 bases aligning to TRBD1. Germline CDR1 is MDHEN and CDR2 is SYDVKM. The CDR3 runs to 16 residues. With V trimmed by 6 bases and J by 6 bases, 14 bases remained unmatched.